This is a list of T cell receptor beta chains from one sample in a study of circulating CD8 cells and anti-PD-1 response in melanoma. TCRdb reprocessed the reads via MiXCR and lists one record per CDR3 protein. The sample has hundreds of distinct CDR3 sequences; about 8.1% are singletons. The sequenced sample was CD8+ T cells from PBMCs, obtained at baseline or after one month of anti-PD-1 therapy (not recorded which). The origin of the receptors is a human donor with melanoma. Both conserved end residues are part of each CDR3. D genes are given only for firm matches. Rows give clone size only sometimes, using once, few, many, or a class for an expanded clone.

j_gene: TRBJ1-1
v_gene: TRBV10-3
d_gene: -
abundance: medium-sized
CDR3aa: CAISESGGVPEAFF
CDR3nt: TGTGCCATCAGTGAGAGCGGTGGGGTACCTGAAGCTTTCTTT

j_gene: TRBJ2-5
v_gene: TRBV20-1
d_gene: -
abundance: medium-sized
CDR3aa: CSVPTGLRGETQYF
CDR3nt: TGCAGTGTACCTACGGGACTCCGGGGAGAGACCCAGTACTTC

j_gene: TRBJ1-1
v_gene: TRBV18
d_gene: -
abundance: medium-sized
CDR3aa: CASSPRTGTLLDTEAFF
CDR3nt: TGTGCCAGCTCACCGCGAACCGGGACGCTTTTGGACACTGAAGCTTTCTTT

j_gene: TRBJ2-7
v_gene: TRBV4-1
d_gene: -
abundance: large
CDR3aa: CASSQARQNEQYF
CDR3nt: TGCGCCAGCAGCCAAGCCCGCCAGAACGAGCAGTACTTC

j_gene: TRBJ2-7
v_gene: TRBV6-1
d_gene: -
abundance: medium-sized
CDR3aa: CASRRTGTYEQYF
CDR3nt: TGTGCCAGCCGAAGGACGGGGACCTACGAGCAGTACTTC

j_gene: TRBJ2-1
v_gene: TRBV6-5
d_gene: TRBD1
abundance: medium-sized
CDR3aa: CASSLRQGARNEQFF
CDR3nt: TGTGCCAGCAGCCTCCGGCAGGGGGCCCGGAATGAGCAGTTCTTC

j_gene: TRBJ2-1
v_gene: TRBV14
d_gene: -
abundance: -
CDR3aa: CASSLWTNPYEQFF
CDR3nt: TGTGCCAGCAGCCTTTGGACAAATCCGTATGAGCAGTTCTTC

j_gene: TRBJ2-7
v_gene: TRBV2
d_gene: -
abundance: large
CDR3aa: CASSGFGGPEQYF
CDR3nt: TGTGCCAGCAGTGGTTTCGGGGGCCCCGAGCAGTACTTC

j_gene: TRBJ2-1
v_gene: TRBV2
d_gene: -
abundance: large
CDR3aa: CASSVSNEQFF
CDR3nt: TGTGCCAGCAGTGTGAGCAATGAGCAGTTCTTC

j_gene: TRBJ1-2
v_gene: TRBV11-2
d_gene: TRBD1
abundance: few
CDR3aa: CASSIHPRDRGDYGYTF
CDR3nt: TGTGCCAGCAGCATCCACCCCCGGGACAGGGGGGACTATGGCTACACCTTC

j_gene: TRBJ1-2
v_gene: TRBV27
d_gene: TRBD1
abundance: medium-sized
CDR3aa: CASRQGAGYGYTF
CDR3nt: TGTGCCAGCAGACAGGGGGCCGGCTATGGCTACACCTTC

j_gene: TRBJ2-2
v_gene: TRBV19
d_gene: -
abundance: large
CDR3aa: CASSIYDAYTGELFF
CDR3nt: TGTGCCAGTAGTATTTACGACGCTTACACCGGGGAGCTGTTTTTT

j_gene: TRBJ1-5
v_gene: TRBV28
d_gene: -
abundance: medium-sized
CDR3aa: CASSSGLNSNQPQHF
CDR3nt: TGTGCCAGCAGTAGCGGGCTTAATAGCAATCAGCCCCAGCATTTT

j_gene: TRBJ2-2
v_gene: TRBV10-3
d_gene: -
abundance: large
CDR3aa: CAIRDFNTGELFF
CDR3nt: TGTGCCATCAGGGACTTTAACACCGGGGAGCTGTTTTTT

j_gene: TRBJ1-4
v_gene: TRBV9
d_gene: -
abundance: large
CDR3aa: CASSDGEVATNEKLFF
CDR3nt: TGTGCCAGCAGCGACGGTGAAGTCGCAACTAATGAAAAACTGTTTTTT

j_gene: TRBJ2-2
v_gene: TRBV2
d_gene: -
abundance: large
CDR3aa: CASSAGTVAPGELVF
CDR3nt: TGTGCCAGCAGCGCGGGGACAGTTGCCCCCGGGGAGCTGGTTTTT

j_gene: TRBJ1-2
v_gene: TRBV16
d_gene: -
abundance: large
CDR3aa: CASSQDFLSYGYTF
CDR3nt: TGTGCCAGCAGCCAAGACTTTCTGAGCTATGGCTACACCTTC

j_gene: TRBJ1-1
v_gene: TRBV2
d_gene: -
abundance: large
CDR3aa: CASSGIEKDEAFF
CDR3nt: TGTGCCAGCAGTGGGATCGAGAAGGATGAAGCTTTCTTT

j_gene: TRBJ2-2
v_gene: TRBV4-1
d_gene: -
abundance: medium-sized
CDR3aa: CASSQDGGGGGELFF
CDR3nt: TGCGCCAGCAGCCAAGATGGAGGGGGCGGCGGGGAGCTGTTTTTT

j_gene: TRBJ2-7
v_gene: TRBV20-1
d_gene: -
abundance: medium-sized
CDR3aa: CSARNTGLSYEQYF
CDR3nt: TGCAGTGCTAGAAACACAGGGCTGTCCTACGAGCAGTACTTC

j_gene: TRBJ2-3
v_gene: TRBV18
d_gene: -
abundance: large
CDR3aa: CASSLSGTSITDTQYF
CDR3nt: TGTGCCAGCTCACTGTCCGGGACTTCTATCACAGATACGCAGTATTTT

j_gene: TRBJ2-3
v_gene: TRBV5-6
d_gene: TRBD2
abundance: medium-sized
CDR3aa: CASSLVRGLGTSQDTQYF
CDR3nt: TGTGCCAGCAGCTTGGTGAGGGGATTAGGGACTAGCCAAGATACGCAGTATTTT